The 17 T cell receptor beta chains given below trace back to one sample, sequenced in a study of T cells in Graves' hyperthyroidism and ophthalmopathy. TCR beta CDR3 region amplification was performed from RNA transcripts. During a first-round RT-PCR of the TCR CDR3, the HTBI primer set was used. Via MiXCR, TCRdb re-called the multiplex PCR reads, giving one row per CDR3 protein. The sample holds approximately 400,000 distinct CDR3 sequences, around 18% seen once. What was sequenced was blood. Receptor source: a man younger than 35 with Graves' ophthalmopathy.

This clonotype was found many times. V gene TRBV20-1 combines with J gene TRBJ1-1; D is undetermined. Per the germline V gene, CDR1 is DFQATT and CDR2 is SNEGSKA (reference sequence). This CDR3 has 12 residues. V shed 6 bases and J shed 2 bases, with 10 bases lying between them. In DNA form, the CDR3 reads TGCAGTGCCAGCGGGTTAAACACTGAAGCTTTCTTT. Translated: CSASGLNTEAFF.

At least ten counts were recorded for this clonotype. The rearrangement uses TRBV6-2 or TRBV6-3 and TRBJ2-5, with a weak D call TRBD2 (5 bases). This CDR3 spans 15 amino acids. Germline V lookup: CDR1 MNHEY, CDR2 SVGEGT. Trimming left V 2 bases short and J 0 bases short, with 10 bases between. DNA for the CDR3: TGTGCCAGCAGTTACAGACGAGGGTACCAAGAGACCCAGTACTTC. Translated: CASSYRRGYQETQYF.

This clonotype was observed many times. This chain uses TRBV5-5 with TRBJ1-2, with TRBD1 as a possible D gene (6 bases). CDR3 length: 14 residues. CDR1 is SGHKS and CDR2 is YYEKEE in the germline V gene (reference sequence). Deletions cut 5 bases from V and 6 bases from J, with 17 bases between. The CDR3 region has the DNA TGTGCCAGCAGAGGGGACATCGGAGGGGATGGCTACACCTTC. Translating it yields CASRGDIGGDGYTF.

This clonotype was seen more than once but under ten times. The chain employs TRBV24-1 and TRBJ2-1; TRBD1 might be the D (8 bases). The V and J ends lost 4 bases and 8 bases respectively, with 17 bases between them. Germline V gene lookup returns CDR1 KGHDR and CDR2 SFDVKD. The CDR3 sequence is 15 residues long. As DNA, the CDR3 is TGTGCCACCAGTGAAACAGGGGGGGTGAGGGATGAGCAGTTCTTC. Translating it yields CATSETGGVRDEQFF.

This clonotype appeared many times. The J gene is TRBJ2-3, the V gene TRBV7-9; no definite D call. The CDR3 has 12 amino acids. V was clipped by 3 bases and J by 5 bases, with 6 bases between them. The germline gives CDR1 SEHNR, CDR2 FQNEAQ (reference sequence). CDR3 region: CASSFDGDTQYF. Here the CDR3 DNA reads TGTGCCAGCAGCTTTGATGGAGATACGCAGTATTTT.

This clonotype was recorded many times. CDR3 in amino acids: CASSQGPVATNEKLFF. CDR3 nucleotide sequence: TGCGCCAGCAGCCAGGGGCCAGTAGCAACTAATGAAAAACTGTTTTTT. J is TRBJ1-4 and V is TRBV4-1; weak D call: TRBD1 (5 bases). The CDR3 spans 16 residues. The V and J ends lost 3 bases and 0 bases respectively, with 11 bases between them. In germline, CDR1 is MGHRA, CDR2 YSYEKL.

This clonotype has at least ten counts. CDR3 amino acids: CASSGQGSTGNTIYF. The CDR3 DNA reads as TGTGCCAGCTCTGGGCAGGGGTCGACTGGAAACACCATATATTTT. V usage is TRBV18 and J usage is TRBJ1-3, with a weak D call TRBD1 (6 bases). The ends were cut back, 6 bases at V and 2 bases at J, with 14 bases in the middle. This CDR3 has 15 amino acids. The germline V gene has CDR1 KGHSH and CDR2 LQKENI.

Ten or more counts support this clonotype. V and J are TRBV28 and TRBJ1-1; D is undetermined. The length of the CDR3 is 13 residues. Trimming stripped 5 bases from V and 2 bases from J, with 9 bases between. Germline loops: CDR1 MDHEN, CDR2 SYDVKM. The CDR3: CASSGSSNTEAFF. In DNA form, the CDR3 reads TGTGCCAGCAGTGGTTCATCAAACACTGAAGCTTTCTTT.

V is TRBV7-9 and J is TRBJ2-1; D call uncertain. The CDR3 loop spans 17 amino acids. The V end was cut by 5 bases, the J end by 0 bases, with 17 bases between. Germline CDR1 is SEHNR and CDR2 is FQNEAQ (reference sequence). In nucleotides, the CDR3 is TGTGCCAGCAGCAGCACACGGCAGAGTGTCTCCTACAATGAGCAGTTCTTC. This encodes CASSSTRQSVSYNEQFF.

This clonotype was observed many times. The gene calls are TRBV18 and TRBJ2-1, with 8 bases lining up with TRBD1. Germline V lookup: CDR1 KGHSH, CDR2 LQKENI. This CDR3 is 16 amino acids long. V trimming: 0 bases; J trimming: 3 bases; junction bases outside the gene matches: 4. As DNA, the CDR3 is TGTGCCAGCTCACCACCAGGGACAGGCGTCTACAATGAGCAGTTCTTC. Protein sequence: CASSPPGTGVYNEQFF. The full variable domain, its missing parts supplied by reference TRBV18 and TRBJ2-1, is NAGVMQNPRHLVRRRGQEARLRCSPMKGHSHVYWYRQLPEEGLKFMVYLQKENIIDESGMPKERFSAEFPKEGPSILRIQQVVRGDSAAYFCASSPPGTGVYNEQFFGPGTRLTVL.

V usage is TRBV28 and J usage is TRBJ2-7, with 10 bases matching TRBD2. V shed 1 base and J 0 bases; nucleotides not matched to a gene: 6. The V gene's germline CDR1 is MDHEN and CDR2 SYDVKM. The length of the CDR3 is 17 residues. The CDR3 loop is CASSLLSGGVVSYEQYF. Written as DNA, the CDR3 is TGTGCCAGCAGTTTATTGAGCGGGGGGGTAGTCTCCTACGAGCAGTACTTC.

The chain is built from TRBV7-9 and TRBJ1-2; D is unclear. This CDR3 region has 11 residues. The germline CDR1 and CDR2 sequences are SEHNR and FQNEAQ (reference sequence). V dropped 1 base and J dropped 7 bases, with 4 bases sitting between them. The CDR3 sequence is CASSLEGGYTF. CDR3 nucleotides: TGTGCCAGCAGCTTAGAGGGTGGCTACACCTTC. Variable domain in full (rest from reference TRBV7-9 and TRBJ1-2): DTGVSQNPRHKITKRGQNVTFRCDPISEHNRLYWYRQTLGQGPEFLTYFQNEAQLEKSRLLSDRFSAERPKGSFSTLEIQRTEQGDSAMYLCASSLEGGYTFGSGTRLTVV.

This clonotype was found a few times. The chain joins TRBV6-1 to TRBJ1-6; D uncertain. Germline-derived CDR1 and CDR2 are MNHNS and SASEGT. The V gene lost 6 bases and the J gene lost 7 bases, with 16 bases spanning the gap. CDR3 length equals 15 residues. The CDR3 region is CASSPVASPNSPLHF. The CDR3 bases are TGTGCCAGCAGCCCGGTCGCGTCCCCAAATTCACCCCTCCACTTT.

This clonotype has at least ten counts. This sequence joins TRBV7-9 and TRBJ2-5; TRBD2 is a possible D gene (6 bases). The CDR3 covers 13 residues. Germline assignment: CDR1 SEHNR and CDR2 FQNEAQ (reference sequence). V was trimmed by 5 bases and J by 7 bases, leaving 14 bases between them. In DNA, the CDR3 is TGTGCCAGCAGCCCCCCGGGGGTACCGACCCAGTACTTC. This translates into CASSPPGVPTQYF. Filled out from reference TRBV7-9 and TRBJ2-5, the complete variable domain reads DTGVSQNPRHKITKRGQNVTFRCDPISEHNRLYWYRQTLGQGPEFLTYFQNEAQLEKSRLLSDRFSAERPKGSFSTLEIQRTEQGDSAMYLCASSPPGVPTQYFGPGTRLLVL.

There are many counts of this clonotype. The V and J genes are TRBV3-1 and TRBJ2-2; possible D gene TRBD2, 5 bases. The ends were cut back, 4 bases at V and 0 bases at J, with 9 bases in the middle. The CDR3 consists of 15 residues. The germline V gene encodes CDR1 LGHDT and CDR2 YNNKEL (reference sequence). The CDR3 sequence: CASSPDLTNTGELFF. CDR3 bases: TGTGCCAGCAGCCCGGACTTAACGAACACCGGGGAGCTGTTTTTT.

Comments on this clonotype: The germline gene is not matched at one end of the junction; a read error may be the cause. The rearrangement uses TRBV11-2 and TRBJ2-5; 8 bases fit TRBD1. Germline V lookup: CDR1 SGHAT, CDR2 FQNNGV. The CDR3 contains 15 residues. CDR3 region: CPSSLGGTGQETQYF. CDR3 DNA sequence: TGTCCCAGCAGCTTGGGTGGGACAGGACAAGAGACCCAGTACTTC.

This clonotype was seen ten or more times. CDR3 nucleotides: TGTGCCAGCAGTCCCTCAGCGGGGGTCTACGAGCAGTACTTC. It codes for CASSPSAGVYEQYF. This rearrangement joins TRBV12-3 or TRBV12-4 to TRBJ2-7; 8 nucleotides align to TRBD2. The J segment lost 3 bases and the V segment lost 5 bases, leaving 6 bases of the junction unmatched. The CDR3 runs to 14 residues.